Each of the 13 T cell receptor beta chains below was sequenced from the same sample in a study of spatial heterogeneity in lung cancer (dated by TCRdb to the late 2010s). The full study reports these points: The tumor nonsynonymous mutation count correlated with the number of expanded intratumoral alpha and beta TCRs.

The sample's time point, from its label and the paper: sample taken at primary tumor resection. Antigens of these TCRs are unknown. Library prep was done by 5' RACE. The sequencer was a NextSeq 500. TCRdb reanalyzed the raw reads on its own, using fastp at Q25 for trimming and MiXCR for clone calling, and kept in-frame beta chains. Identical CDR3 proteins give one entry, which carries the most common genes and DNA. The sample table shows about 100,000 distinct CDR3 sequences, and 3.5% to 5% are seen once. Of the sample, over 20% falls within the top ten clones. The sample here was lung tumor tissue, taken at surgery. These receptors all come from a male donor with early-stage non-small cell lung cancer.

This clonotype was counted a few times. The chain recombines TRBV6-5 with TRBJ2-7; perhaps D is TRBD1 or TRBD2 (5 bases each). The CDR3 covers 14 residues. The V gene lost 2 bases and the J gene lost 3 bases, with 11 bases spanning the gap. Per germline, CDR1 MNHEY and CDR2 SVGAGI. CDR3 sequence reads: CASSYRGRYYEQYF. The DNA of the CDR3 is TGTGCCAGCAGTTACCGGGGACGCTACTACGAGCAGTACTTC.

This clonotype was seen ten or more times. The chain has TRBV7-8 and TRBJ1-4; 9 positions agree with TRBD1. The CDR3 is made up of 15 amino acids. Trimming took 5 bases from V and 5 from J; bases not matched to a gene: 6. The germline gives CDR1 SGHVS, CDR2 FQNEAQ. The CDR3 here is CASSRGQGKNEKLFF. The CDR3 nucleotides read TGTGCCAGCAGCAGGGGACAGGGCAAAAATGAAAAACTGTTTTTT.

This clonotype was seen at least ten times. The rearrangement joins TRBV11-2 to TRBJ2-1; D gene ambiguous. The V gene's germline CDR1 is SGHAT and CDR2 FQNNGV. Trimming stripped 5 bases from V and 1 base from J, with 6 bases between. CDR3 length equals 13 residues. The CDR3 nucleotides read TGTGCCAGCAGCCCATCTTCCTACAATGAGCAGTTCTTC. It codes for CASSPSSYNEQFF.

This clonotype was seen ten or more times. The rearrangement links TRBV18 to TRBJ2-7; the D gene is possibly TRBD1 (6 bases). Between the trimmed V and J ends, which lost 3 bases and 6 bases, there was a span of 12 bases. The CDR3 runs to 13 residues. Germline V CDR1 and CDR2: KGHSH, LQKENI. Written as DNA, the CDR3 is TGTGCCAGCTCACCGACCACAGGGACCGAGCAGTACTTC. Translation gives CASSPTTGTEQYF.

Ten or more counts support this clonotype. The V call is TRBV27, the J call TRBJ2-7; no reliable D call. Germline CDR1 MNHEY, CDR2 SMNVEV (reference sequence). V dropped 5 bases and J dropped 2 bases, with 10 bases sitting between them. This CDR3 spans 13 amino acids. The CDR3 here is CASSLSLAYEQYF. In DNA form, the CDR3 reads TGTGCCAGCAGTCTCTCCCTTGCCTACGAGCAGTACTTC.

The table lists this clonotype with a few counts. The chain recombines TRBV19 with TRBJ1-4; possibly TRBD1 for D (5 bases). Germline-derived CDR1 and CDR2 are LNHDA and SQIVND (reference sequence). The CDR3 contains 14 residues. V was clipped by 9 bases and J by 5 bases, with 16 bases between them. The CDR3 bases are TGTGCCAGCACCCAGGGCGGGGTGAATGAAAAACTGTTTTTT. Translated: CASTQGGVNEKLFF.

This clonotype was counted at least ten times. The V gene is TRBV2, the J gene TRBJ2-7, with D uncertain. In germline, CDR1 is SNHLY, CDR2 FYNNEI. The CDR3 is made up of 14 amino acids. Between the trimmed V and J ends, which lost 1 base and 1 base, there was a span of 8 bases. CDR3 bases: TGTGCCAGCAGTGAAGGTCTGGGATCCTACGAGCAGTACTTC. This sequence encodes CASSEGLGSYEQYF.

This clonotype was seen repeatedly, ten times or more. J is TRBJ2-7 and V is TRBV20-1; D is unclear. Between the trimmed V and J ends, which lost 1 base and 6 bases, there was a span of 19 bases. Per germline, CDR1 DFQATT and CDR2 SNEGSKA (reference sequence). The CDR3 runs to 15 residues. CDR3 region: CSARVKVAGFVEQYF. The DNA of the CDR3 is TGCAGTGCTAGAGTAAAGGTAGCCGGTTTCGTCGAGCAGTACTTC.

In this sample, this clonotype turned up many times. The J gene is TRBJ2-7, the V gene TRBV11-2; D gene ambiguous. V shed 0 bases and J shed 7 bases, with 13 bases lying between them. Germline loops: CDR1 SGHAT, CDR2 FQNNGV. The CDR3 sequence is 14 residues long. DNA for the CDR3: TGTGCCAGCAGCTTAGATAACACCTTTTGGGAGCAGTACTTC. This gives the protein CASSLDNTFWEQYF.

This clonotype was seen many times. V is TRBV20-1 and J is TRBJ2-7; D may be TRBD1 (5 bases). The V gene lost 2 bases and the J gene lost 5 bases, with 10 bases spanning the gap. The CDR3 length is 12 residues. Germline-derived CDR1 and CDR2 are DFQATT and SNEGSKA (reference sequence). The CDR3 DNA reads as TGCAGTGCTAGAAAGACAGAACACGAGCAGTACTTC. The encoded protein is CSARKTEHEQYF.

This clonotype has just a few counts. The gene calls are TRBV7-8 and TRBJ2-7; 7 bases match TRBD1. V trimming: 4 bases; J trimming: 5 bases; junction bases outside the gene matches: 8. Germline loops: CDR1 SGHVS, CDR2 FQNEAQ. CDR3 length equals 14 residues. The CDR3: CASSSRDSGNEQYF. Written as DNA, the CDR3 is TGTGCCAGCAGCTCCCGGGACAGTGGGAACGAGCAGTACTTC.

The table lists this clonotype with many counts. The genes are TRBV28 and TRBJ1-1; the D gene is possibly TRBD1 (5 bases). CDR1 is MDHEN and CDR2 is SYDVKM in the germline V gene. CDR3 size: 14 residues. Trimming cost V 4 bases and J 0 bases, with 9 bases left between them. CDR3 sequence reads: CASSSIRVNTEAFF. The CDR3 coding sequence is TGTGCCAGCAGTTCGATCAGGGTGAACACTGAAGCTTTCTTT.

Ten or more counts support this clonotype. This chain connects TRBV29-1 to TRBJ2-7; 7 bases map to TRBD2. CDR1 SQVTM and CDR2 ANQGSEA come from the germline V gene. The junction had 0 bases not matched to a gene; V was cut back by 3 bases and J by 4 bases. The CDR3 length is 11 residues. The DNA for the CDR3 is TGCAGCGTTGACGGGGGGTACGAGCAGTACTTC. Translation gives CSVDGGYEQYF.